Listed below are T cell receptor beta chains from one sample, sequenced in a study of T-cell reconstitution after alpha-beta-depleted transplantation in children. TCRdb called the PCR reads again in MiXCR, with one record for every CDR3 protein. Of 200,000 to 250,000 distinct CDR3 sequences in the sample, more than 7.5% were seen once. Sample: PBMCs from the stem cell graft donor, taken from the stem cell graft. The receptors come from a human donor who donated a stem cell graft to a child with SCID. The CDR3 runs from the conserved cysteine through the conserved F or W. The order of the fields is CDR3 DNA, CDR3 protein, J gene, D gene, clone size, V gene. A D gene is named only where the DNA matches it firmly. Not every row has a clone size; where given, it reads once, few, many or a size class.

CDR3nt: TGTGCCAGTAACCTGGGCAGGGGTTGGACTGAAGCTTTCTTT
CDR3aa: CASNLGRGWTEAFF
j_gene: TRBJ1-1
d_gene: .
abundance: many
v_gene: TRBV19

CDR3nt: TGTGCCAGCTCACCAACAACAGGGGCAGGAACTGAAGCTTTCTTT
CDR3aa: CASSPTTGAGTEAFF
j_gene: TRBJ1-1
d_gene: TRBD1
abundance: many
v_gene: TRBV18

CDR3nt: TGTGCCAGCAGCTTAGTTCCGGAGACCCAGTACTTC
CDR3aa: CASSLVPETQYF
j_gene: TRBJ2-5
d_gene: .
abundance: many
v_gene: TRBV7-2

CDR3nt: TGCAGCCCTCAGACAGGGGATAATGAGCAGTTCTTC
CDR3aa: CSPQTGDNEQFF
j_gene: TRBJ2-1
d_gene: TRBD1
abundance: few
v_gene: TRBV29-1

CDR3nt: TGTGCCAGCCTAGGTTCGGGCTTGTACTTGGTCCAGTACTTC
CDR3aa: CASLGSGLYLVQYF
j_gene: TRBJ2-5
d_gene: .
abundance: many
v_gene: TRBV6-1

CDR3nt: TGTGCCAGCAGTCGGCAGGGGTACCTGGGCTACACCTTC
CDR3aa: CASSRQGYLGYTF
j_gene: TRBJ1-2
d_gene: .
abundance: many
v_gene: TRBV6-1

CDR3nt: TGTGCCAGCAGTCGGACTAGGGGAGAGACCCAGTACTTC
CDR3aa: CASSRTRGETQYF
j_gene: TRBJ2-5
d_gene: TRBD2
abundance: many
v_gene: TRBV6-1

CDR3nt: TGCGCCAGCAGCCAGCACCAGAACACCGGGGAGCTGTTTTTT
CDR3aa: CASSQHQNTGELFF
j_gene: TRBJ2-2
d_gene: .
abundance: few
v_gene: TRBV4-1

CDR3nt: TGTGCCATCAGTGAGAGCCCTGGACCAGAGACCCAGTACTTC
CDR3aa: CAISESPGPETQYF
j_gene: TRBJ2-5
d_gene: .
abundance: many
v_gene: TRBV10-3

CDR3nt: TGCGCCAGCAGCTTCCAAAATGAGCAGTTCTTC
CDR3aa: CASSFQNEQFF
j_gene: TRBJ2-1
d_gene: .
abundance: many
v_gene: TRBV5-1

CDR3nt: TGTGCCAGCAGGACTGGTCCCGTTGGTGGAAACACCATATATTTT
CDR3aa: CASRTGPVGGNTIYF
j_gene: TRBJ1-3
d_gene: .
abundance: many
v_gene: TRBV7-2

CDR3nt: TGTGCCAGCGGCTACAATGAGCAGTTCTTC
CDR3aa: CASGYNEQFF
j_gene: TRBJ2-1
d_gene: .
abundance: many
v_gene: TRBV7-9

CDR3nt: TGTGCCAGCAGTTTTCAGAGTATGGGGACCCAGTACTTC
CDR3aa: CASSFQSMGTQYF
j_gene: TRBJ2-5
d_gene: .
abundance: .
v_gene: TRBV12-3/TRBV12-4

CDR3nt: TGTGCCATCAGTGAGTCACCGACTAGCGGGGCATACAATGAGCAGTTCTTC
CDR3aa: CAISESPTSGAYNEQFF
j_gene: TRBJ2-1
d_gene: TRBD2
abundance: many
v_gene: TRBV10-3

CDR3nt: TGTGCCAGCAGCTTAGTAGGGACCGGAGCTAACTATGGCTACACCTTC
CDR3aa: CASSLVGTGANYGYTF
j_gene: TRBJ1-2
d_gene: .
abundance: many
v_gene: TRBV7-8

CDR3nt: TGTGCCAGCAGCCTAAGACCAGATACGCAGTATTTT
CDR3aa: CASSLRPDTQYF
j_gene: TRBJ2-3
d_gene: .
abundance: many
v_gene: TRBV12-3/TRBV12-4

CDR3nt: TGCGCCAGCAGCTCCGAGACCCCGACGGCTTATAGCAATCAGCCCCAGCATTTT
CDR3aa: CASSSETPTAYSNQPQHF
j_gene: TRBJ1-5
d_gene: .
abundance: many
v_gene: TRBV5-1

CDR3nt: TGTGCCAGCAGTGCCGGGACAGAATACGAGCAGTACTTC
CDR3aa: CASSAGTEYEQYF
j_gene: TRBJ2-7
d_gene: TRBD1
abundance: many
v_gene: TRBV6-1

CDR3nt: TGTGCCACCAGCATCAACAGGGGACACGAGCAGTACTTC
CDR3aa: CATSINRGHEQYF
j_gene: TRBJ2-7
d_gene: TRBD1
abundance: many
v_gene: TRBV15

CDR3nt: TGTGCCAGCAGCTTAAACCAGGCCGCGAGTGTGGGCGAGCAGTACTTC
CDR3aa: CASSLNQAASVGEQYF
j_gene: TRBJ2-7
d_gene: .
abundance: many
v_gene: TRBV7-8

CDR3nt: TGCGCCAGCAGGGGCACGGCTGCTAGCACAGATACGCAGTATTTT
CDR3aa: CASRGTAASTDTQYF
j_gene: TRBJ2-3
d_gene: .
abundance: many
v_gene: TRBV5-1

CDR3nt: TGTGCCAGCAGTTTAGCCCCCTACTGGGAGCCGTTTTACAATGAGCAGTTCTTC
CDR3aa: CASSLAPYWEPFYNEQFF
j_gene: TRBJ2-1
d_gene: .
abundance: many
v_gene: TRBV28

CDR3nt: TGTGCCAGCACCCCGGGGGGTGCAGATACGCAGTATTTT
CDR3aa: CASTPGGADTQYF
j_gene: TRBJ2-3
d_gene: TRBD2
abundance: many
v_gene: TRBV6-6

CDR3nt: TGTGCCAGCTCACCCGGAGACAGGGAGAAGCAGTACTTC
CDR3aa: CASSPGDREKQYF
j_gene: TRBJ2-7
d_gene: TRBD1
abundance: few
v_gene: TRBV18

CDR3nt: TGTGCCAGCAGCGTGGGGTATAAGGCGAACACTGAAGCTTTCTTT
CDR3aa: CASSVGYKANTEAFF
j_gene: TRBJ1-1
d_gene: .
abundance: .
v_gene: TRBV3-1

CDR3nt: TGCAGTGCTAGAGATGAGGGGCTGAACACTGAAGCTTTCTTT
CDR3aa: CSARDEGLNTEAFF
j_gene: TRBJ1-1
d_gene: .
abundance: many
v_gene: TRBV20-1